The 18 T cell receptor beta chains below come from one sample, sequenced in a study of blood T cells in healthy people across ages. A sample-barcoded 5' primer and a J-beta primer mix were used in a second PCR of about 7 to 12 cycles. One entry per CDR3 protein, called by TCRdb with MiXCR from the 5' RACE reads. The sample lists roughly 2 million distinct CDR3 sequences; roughly 49% were seen once. Sequencing was carried out using blood. The receptor source for this set is a woman in her thirties or forties in good health.

The V and J genes are TRBV28 and TRBJ1-2; possibly TRBD1 for D (6 bases). Germline CDR1 is MDHEN and CDR2 is SYDVKM. Trimming took off 3 bases at V and 10 bases at J, with 18 bases between the two ends. This CDR3 is built from 14 residues. In nucleotides, the CDR3 is TGTGCCAGCAGTTTTGCAGGGGAAGCCCCTAACTACACCTTC. It is translated as CASSFAGEAPNYTF.

V gene TRBV5-1 combines with J gene TRBJ2-5, with D tentatively TRBD1 or TRBD2 (5 bases each). Deletions cut 4 bases from V and 5 bases from J, with 15 bases between. Germline loops: CDR1 SGHRS, CDR2 YFSETQ. This CDR3 spans 14 amino acids. DNA of the CDR3: TGCGCCAGCAGCGCCTTCAGGGAGAGCGAGACCCAGTACTTC. It codes for CASSAFRESETQYF.

This clonotype was counted between two and nine times. The gene calls are TRBV7-9 and TRBJ2-7, with a weak D call TRBD1 (5 bases). The better agreement between TRBJ2-5 and the DNA end casts doubt on the J call. The CDR3 extends over 13 amino acids. CDR1 and CDR2 from the germline V gene are SEHNR and FQNEAQ (reference sequence). The CDR3 spells CASSLLGVETQYF. The DNA for the CDR3 is TGTGCCAGCAGCTTACTAGGGGTCGAGACCCAGTACTTC.

The V call is TRBV7-9, the J call TRBJ2-7; the D gene is possibly TRBD1 (6 bases). The J call may be faulty, since TRBJ2-5 better matches the DNA end. The CDR3 contains 13 residues. Germline V gives CDR1 SEHNR, CDR2 FQNEAQ (reference sequence). CDR3 sequence: CASSLYRVGTQYF. The CDR3 nucleotides read TGTGCCAGCAGTTTGTACAGGGTTGGGACCCAGTACTTC.

This chain uses TRBV20-1 with TRBJ2-4; the D gene could be TRBD1 or TRBD2 (5 bases each). Germline lookup yields CDR1 DFQATT and CDR2 SNEGSKA (reference sequence). This CDR3 spans 13 amino acids. The CDR3 sequence: CSTSDSSMGEQYF. The CDR3 region has the DNA TGCAGCACTAGTGACAGCTCAATGGGTGAGCAGTACTTC.

The chain recombines TRBV20-1 with TRBJ2-1; tentatively, D is TRBD1 (5 bases). The CDR3 is 15 amino acids. Germline CDR1 reads DFQATT; CDR2 reads SNEGSKA (reference sequence). V was trimmed by 7 bases and J by 2 bases, leaving 18 bases between them. The CDR3 protein is CSVISQKGPYNEQFF. CDR3 bases: TGCAGTGTCATTTCTCAAAAGGGGCCCTACAATGAGCAGTTCTTC.

This clonotype was recorded at least ten times. At one of its ends the junction is not consistent with the germline gene, which may arise from a read error. The CDR3 is CASSQATDTQYF. Here the CDR3 DNA reads TGCGCCAGCAGCCAGGCAACAGATACGCAGTATTTT. V is TRBV3-1 and J is TRBJ2-3; D ambiguous. The CDR3 has 12 amino acids. CDR1 LGHDT and CDR2 YNNKEL come from the germline V gene (reference sequence).

The rearrangement links TRBV24-1 to TRBJ2-4; no definite D call. The J call is doubtful: the DNA matches TRBJ2-7 better. Germline V lookup: CDR1 KGHDR, CDR2 SFDVKD. The CDR3 totals 14 residues. The CDR3 spells CATSEDGVLNEQYF. The CDR3 bases are TGTGCCACCAGTGAGGATGGGGTGTTGAACGAGCAGTACTTC.

The chain uses TRBV12-3 or TRBV12-4 and TRBJ2-1; D is undetermined. The CDR3 consists of 11 residues. V shed 6 bases and J shed 13 bases, with 13 bases lying between them. DNA for the CDR3: TGTGCCAGCAGACTACAAGAGACCCAGTTCTTC. Translation gives CASRLQETQFF.

This clonotype was seen more than once but under ten times. The rearrangement uses TRBV5-4 and TRBJ2-1; no clear D gene. The ends were cut back, 2 bases at V and 7 bases at J, with 10 bases in the middle. The CDR3 contains 13 residues. CDR1 and CDR2 from the germline V gene are SGHNT and YYREEE (reference sequence). The DNA of the CDR3 is TGTGCCAGCAGCTTCAAACATGGGAATGAGCAGTTCTTC. This gives the protein CASSFKHGNEQFF.

This clonotype was seen at least ten times. The rearrangement links TRBV12-3 or TRBV12-4 to TRBJ2-7; tentatively, D is TRBD1 (5 bases). Deletions cut 4 bases from V and 1 base from J, with 11 bases between. CDR3 length: 14 residues. CDR3 nucleotides: TGTGCCAGCAGTTCCCAGGGCAGTTCCTACGAGCAGTACTTC. Its protein is CASSSQGSSYEQYF.

The V and J genes are TRBV20-1 and TRBJ2-3; TRBD2 agrees at 7 bases. Per the germline V gene, CDR1 is DFQATT and CDR2 is SNEGSKA (reference sequence). This CDR3 is 16 amino acids long. V gave up 0 bases and J gave up 2 bases; unmatched junction bases: 8. Written as DNA, the CDR3 is TGCAGTGCTAGAGACCCAAGCGGGGCTAACACAGATACGCAGTATTTT. Amino acids: CSARDPSGANTDTQYF.

The chain links TRBV27 to TRBJ2-1; 10 bases line up with TRBD1. Germline V gene sequence: CDR1 MNHEY, CDR2 SMNVEV (reference sequence). V gave up 5 bases and J gave up 2 bases; unmatched junction bases: 6. CDR3 length: 16 amino acids. The CDR3 loop is CASSPRGTGAYNEQFF. CDR3 nucleotide sequence: TGTGCCAGCAGTCCCCGAGGGACAGGGGCCTACAATGAGCAGTTCTTC.

This chain uses TRBV27 with TRBJ1-4; no definite D call. Trimming shortened V by 6 bases and J by 7 bases, and 9 bases separated the two germline ends. There are 12 residues in the CDR3. The germline gives CDR1 MNHEY, CDR2 SMNVEV (reference sequence). CDR3 protein: CASRELGEKLFF. The CDR3 DNA reads TGTGCCAGCAGGGAATTGGGTGAAAAACTGTTTTTT.

This chain uses TRBV12-3 or TRBV12-4 with TRBJ2-3; maybe TRBD1 (5 bases). V dropped 6 bases and J dropped 0 bases, with 13 bases sitting between them. The CDR3 contains 15 residues. DNA for the CDR3: TGTGCCAGCAGCCAGACAGTGTCTAGCACAGATACGCAGTATTTT. This translates into CASSQTVSSTDTQYF.

V usage is TRBV4-3 and J usage is TRBJ2-5; 8 bases align to TRBD2. The CDR3 spans 15 residues. V was pared by 1 base and J by 1 base, with 2 bases of the junction left unmatched. The germline V gene has CDR1 LGHNA and CDR2 YSLEER. The CDR3 here is CASSQGGGFQETQYF. CDR3 sequence (DNA): TGCGCCAGCAGCCAAGGCGGGGGGTTCCAAGAGACCCAGTACTTC.

This CDR3 reads CASSIETGTNTQYF. CDR3 nucleotide sequence: TGTGCCAGCAGTATCGAGACAGGGACGAATACGCAGTATTTT. J is TRBJ2-3 and V is TRBV6-1; TRBD1 agrees at 7 bases. Germline V lookup: CDR1 MNHNS, CDR2 SASEGT. V dropped 5 bases and J dropped 7; count of bases not matched to a gene: 9. CDR3 size: 14 residues.

In its sample, this clonotype was seen a few times. The rearrangement uses TRBV6-2 or TRBV6-3 and TRBJ2-3; weak D call: TRBD1 (5 bases). Germline V gives CDR1 MNHEY, CDR2 SVGEGT. Trimming removed 4 bases from V and 2 bases from J, with 10 bases in between. The CDR3 is 14 amino acids. CDR3 in DNA: TGTGCCAGCAGTTTAGGGGTGAACACAGATACGCAGTATTTT. Translated, it gives CASSLGVNTDTQYF.